This TCR beta chain is from a study of human T cells and chemical hapten exposure. Turning to the study itself: Throughout a study of roughly 5.5 months, patients underwent weekly scalp administration of diphenylcyclopropenone doses. The patients, most of them female, presented with alopecia areata, totalis or universalis.

Germline V gene sequence: CDR1 SGHRS, CDR2 YFSETQ. The CDR3 runs 18 residues. The V and J ends lost 4 bases and 1 base respectively, with 18 bases between them. Stated time point: pre-sensitization, week 0. Described treatment: therapeutic diphenylcyclopropenone sensitization with weekly scalp DPC. TCRdb called the RACE reads again in MiXCR, with one record for every CDR3 protein. The repertoire holds 80,000 to 100,000 distinct CDR3 sequences, 8% to 10% seen once, with approximately 3.9% in the top ten. Sequencing used whole blood, obtained in connection with sensitization to the hapten diphenylcyclopropenone (DPC). The receptor's source is a woman between 40 and 50 years old with alopecia areata. Some clones in this sample may be carry-over from other donors' samples. V and J are TRBV5-1 and TRBJ2-6; tentatively, D is TRBD1 or TRBD2 (5 bases each). The CDR3 coding sequence is TGCGCCAGCAGCGCAACCGGGGCCTCCTCGTCTGGGGCCAACGTCCTGACTTTC. Translating gives CASSATGASSSGANVLTF.